This T cell receptor beta chain was captured in a study of cytomegalovirus exposure and HLA in healthy donors. The V gene end was trimmed by 6 bases and the J gene end by 2 bases; junction bases not matched to a gene: 8. This CDR3 has 15 residues. Germline V lookup: CDR1 MDHEN, CDR2 SYDVKM. Study-level points and caveats: The authors excluded some V segments, including TRBV6-2 and TRBV6-3, as indistinguishable. High sensitivity and specificity were reportedly achieved when the classifier diagnosed cytomegalovirus status. Usually a TCR sequence was rare, but some public TCRs were found in many donors.

This clone showed up just once. Antigen specificity is unknown. Researchers ran the PCR with 60 Vbeta and 13 Jbeta primers. The protocol was immunoSEQ multiplex PCR, while the TCRdb copy is restricted to in-frame clones and leaves out a portion. The sample lists roughly 150,000 clones; over 80% were seen once. The sequenced sample was PBMCs. This chain uses TRBV28 with TRBJ2-5; 8 bases are shared with TRBD1. This sequence originates from a woman aged 18-29 years in good health and CMV-seronegative. CDR3 sequence: CASRLIRGQQETQYF. For the CDR3, the DNA is TGTGCCAGCAGACTTATCAGGGGGCAGCAAGAGACCCAGTACTTC.